This T cell receptor beta chain was retrieved from a study of beta chain features in type 1 diabetes. There was one heparinised blood draw per donor, averaging about 116 mL. Based on CD45RO/CCR7/CD25/CD127/CD95/CD27, CD4+ regulatory, stem cell-like memory, naive and central memory cells were sorted. Reverse transcribing all isolated RNA meant expressed TCRB transcripts were sequenced. Repertoires were generated with immunoSEQ multiplex PCR, while TCRdb's copy carries only in-frame clones and drops some. The sample lists 600,000 or so clones; around 12% were seen once. Notes on the study in general: Relative to healthy donors, patients appeared to have naive, central memory and Treg TCRB repertoires that were more similar. Shortening of TCRB CDR3s, moderate but significant, appeared in all four CD4+ subsets of Type 1 diabetes patients. Patients and controls would be equally affected if PCR favored shorter templates.

The CDR3 is 11 residues long. Germline loops: CDR1 MNHNS, CDR2 SASEGT. V dropped 6 bases and J dropped 8 bases, with 5 bases sitting between them. As to this clone: The antigen is not known.

V gene TRBV6-1 combines with J gene TRBJ1-6; D is undetermined. Sequenced sample: naive CD4+ T cells from blood. The receptor was derived from a young man with type 1 diabetes. As DNA, the CDR3 is TGTGCCAGCAGCCTATATTCACCCCTCCACTTT. Residues: CASSLYSPLHF.